The source of this T cell receptor (beta chain) is a study of T-cell memory formation after mild COVID-19. TCRdb fed the 5' RACE reads into MiXCR, producing one record per CDR3 protein. The sample yields 250,000 to 300,000 distinct CDR3 sequences, 7% to 10% seen once. The J segment lost 5 bases and the V segment lost 3 bases, leaving 8 bases of the junction unmatched. CDR1 is SGHNT, CDR2 YYREEE, per germline (reference sequence). CDR3 length: 15 amino acids. The source material was PBMCs or a T cell subset sorted from them (not recorded which). This chain links TRBV5-4 with TRBJ2-3; TRBD1 aligns across 8 bases. The clonotype was recovered from a man aged 18 to 30 who had mild COVID-19 (a few samples of this study predate the infection). Cell type and time point are not known. CDR3 in DNA: TGTGCCAGCAGCTCGCCCGGGACAGGTCAAGATACGCAGTATTTT. It encodes CASSSPGTGQDTQYF.